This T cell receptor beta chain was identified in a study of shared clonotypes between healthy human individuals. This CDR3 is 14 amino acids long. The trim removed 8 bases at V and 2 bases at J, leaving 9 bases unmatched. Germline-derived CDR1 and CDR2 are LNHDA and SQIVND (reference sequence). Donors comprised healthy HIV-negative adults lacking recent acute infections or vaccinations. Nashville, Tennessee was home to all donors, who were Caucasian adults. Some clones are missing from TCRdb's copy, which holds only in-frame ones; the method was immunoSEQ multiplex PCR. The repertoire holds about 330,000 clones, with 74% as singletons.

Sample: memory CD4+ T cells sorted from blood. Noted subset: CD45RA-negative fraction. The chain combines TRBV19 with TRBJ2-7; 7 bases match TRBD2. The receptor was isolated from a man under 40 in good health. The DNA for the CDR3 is TGTGCCAGTCGATCCTCAGCGGGGACCTACGAGCAGTACTTC. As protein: CASRSSAGTYEQYF.